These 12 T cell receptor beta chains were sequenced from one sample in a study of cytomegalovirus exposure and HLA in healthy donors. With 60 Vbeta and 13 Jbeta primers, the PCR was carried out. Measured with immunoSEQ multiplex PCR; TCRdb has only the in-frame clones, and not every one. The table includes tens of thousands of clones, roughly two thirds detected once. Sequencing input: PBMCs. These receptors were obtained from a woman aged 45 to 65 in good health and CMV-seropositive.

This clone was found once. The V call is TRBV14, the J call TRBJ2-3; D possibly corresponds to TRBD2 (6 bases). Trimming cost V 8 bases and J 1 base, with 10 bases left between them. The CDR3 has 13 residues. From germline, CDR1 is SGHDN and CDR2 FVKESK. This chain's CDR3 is CASSQRGTDTQYF. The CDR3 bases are TGTGCCAGCTCCCAGCGGGGCACAGATACGCAGTATTTT. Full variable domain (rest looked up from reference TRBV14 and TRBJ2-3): EAGVTQFPSHSVIEKGQTVTLRCDPISGHDNLYWYRRVMGKEIKFLLHFVKESKQDESGMPNNRFLAERTGGTYSTLKVQPAELEDSGVYFCASSQRGTDTQYFGPGTRLTVL.

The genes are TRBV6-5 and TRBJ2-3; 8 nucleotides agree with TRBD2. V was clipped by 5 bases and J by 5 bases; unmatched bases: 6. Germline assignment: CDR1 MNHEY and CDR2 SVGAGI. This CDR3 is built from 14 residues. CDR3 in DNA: TGTGCCAGCAGTAACCGGGGGGGTGGAGATACGCAGTATTTT. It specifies CASSNRGGGDTQYF.

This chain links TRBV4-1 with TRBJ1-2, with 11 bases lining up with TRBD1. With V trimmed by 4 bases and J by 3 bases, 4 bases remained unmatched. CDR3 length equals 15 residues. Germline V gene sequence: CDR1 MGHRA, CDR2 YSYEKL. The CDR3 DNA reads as TGCGCCAGCAGCCGTGGACAGGGGGCCGACTATGGCTACACCTTC. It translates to CASSRGQGADYGYTF.

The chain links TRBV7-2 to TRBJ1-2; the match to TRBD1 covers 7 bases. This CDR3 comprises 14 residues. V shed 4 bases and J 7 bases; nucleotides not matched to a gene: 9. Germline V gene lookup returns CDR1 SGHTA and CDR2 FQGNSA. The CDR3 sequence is CASSSSGTAVGYTF. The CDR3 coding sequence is TGTGCCAGCAGCTCGTCCGGGACAGCTGTTGGCTACACCTTC.

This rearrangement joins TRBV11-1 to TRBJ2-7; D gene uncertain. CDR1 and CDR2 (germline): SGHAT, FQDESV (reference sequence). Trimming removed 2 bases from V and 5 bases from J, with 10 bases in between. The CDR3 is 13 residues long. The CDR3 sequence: CASSLNGLHEQYV. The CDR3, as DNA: TGTGCCAGCAGCTTAAACGGGTTACACGAGCAGTACGTC.

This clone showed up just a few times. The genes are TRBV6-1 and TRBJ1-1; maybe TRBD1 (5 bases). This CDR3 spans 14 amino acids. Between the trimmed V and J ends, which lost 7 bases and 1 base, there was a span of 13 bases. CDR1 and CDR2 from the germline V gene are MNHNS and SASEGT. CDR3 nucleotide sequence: TGTGCCAGCATTAAGGGGCTACGGAACACTGAAGCTTTCTTT. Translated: CASIKGLRNTEAFF.

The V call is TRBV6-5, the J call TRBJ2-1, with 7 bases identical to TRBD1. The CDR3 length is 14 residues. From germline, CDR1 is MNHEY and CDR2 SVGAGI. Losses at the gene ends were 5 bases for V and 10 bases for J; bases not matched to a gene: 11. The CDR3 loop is CASSRLDRAVEQFF. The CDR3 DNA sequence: TGTGCCAGCAGTAGATTAGACAGGGCGGTCGAGCAGTTCTTC.

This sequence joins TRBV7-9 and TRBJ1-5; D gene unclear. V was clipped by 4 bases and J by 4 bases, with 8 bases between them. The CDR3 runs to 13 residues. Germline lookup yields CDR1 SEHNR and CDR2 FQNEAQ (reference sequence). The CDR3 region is CASSWGGNQPQHF. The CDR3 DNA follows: TGTGCCAGCAGCTGGGGAGGGAATCAGCCCCAGCATTTT.

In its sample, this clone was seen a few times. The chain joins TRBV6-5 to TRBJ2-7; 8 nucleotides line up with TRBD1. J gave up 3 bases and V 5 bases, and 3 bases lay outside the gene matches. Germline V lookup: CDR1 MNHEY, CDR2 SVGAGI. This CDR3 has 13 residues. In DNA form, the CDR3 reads TGTGCCAGCAGTGGGACAGGAGGCTACGAGCAGTACTTC. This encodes CASSGTGGYEQYF.

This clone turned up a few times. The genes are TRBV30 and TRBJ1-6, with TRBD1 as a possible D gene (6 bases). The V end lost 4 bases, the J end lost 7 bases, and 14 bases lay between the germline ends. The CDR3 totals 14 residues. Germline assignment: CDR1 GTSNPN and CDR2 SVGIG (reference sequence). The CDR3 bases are TGTGCCTGGAATAAAGAAACAGGGAATTCACCCCTCCACTTT. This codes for CAWNKETGNSPLHF.

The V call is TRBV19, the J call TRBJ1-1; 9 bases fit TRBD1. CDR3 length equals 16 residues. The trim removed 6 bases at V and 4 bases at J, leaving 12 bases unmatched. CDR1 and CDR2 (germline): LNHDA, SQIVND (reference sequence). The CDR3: CASRVFETGGGTEAFF. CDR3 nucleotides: TGTGCCAGTAGGGTATTCGAGACAGGGGGGGGCACTGAAGCTTTCTTT.

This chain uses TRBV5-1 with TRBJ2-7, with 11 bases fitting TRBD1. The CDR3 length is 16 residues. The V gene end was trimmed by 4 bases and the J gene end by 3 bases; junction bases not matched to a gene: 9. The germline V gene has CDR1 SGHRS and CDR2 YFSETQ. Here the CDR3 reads CASSRQSGTGGYEQYF. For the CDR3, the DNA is TGCGCCAGCAGCCGGCAATCCGGGACAGGGGGCTACGAGCAGTACTTC.